A single sample gave rise to the 2 T cell receptor beta chains below, sequenced in a study of CD8 T cells in ankylosing spondylitis. Whole-study findings and limits: Apparently characteristic of ankylosing spondylitis blood was a TCR beta motif (roughly eight highly homologous variants).

No antigen has been assigned to these receptors. TCRdb re-called the 5' RACE reads through MiXCR, storing one row per CDR3 protein. The table records about 450,000 distinct CDR3 sequences, 20% to 30% of them present only once. The sequencing sample was made of blood, either unsorted or a sorted T cell fraction (not recorded which). These receptors came from a male donor with ankylosing spondylitis.

This clonotype was detected only a few times. The V and J genes are TRBV10-3 and TRBJ2-1; D unresolved. V lost 3 bases and J lost 3, with 12 bases in between. The CDR3 runs to 15 residues. CDR1 and CDR2 from the germline V gene are ENHRY and SYGVKD. The CDR3 nucleotides read TGTGCCATCAGTGACAGTGGGCAGGTCTACAATGAGCAGTTCTTC. This gives the protein CAISDSGQVYNEQFF.

The table lists this clonotype with a count of one. CDR3 residues: CSARETSGISSYNEQFF. As DNA, the CDR3 is TGCAGTGCTAGAGAAACTAGCGGGATTAGCTCCTACAATGAGCAGTTCTTC. This sequence joins TRBV20-1 and TRBJ2-1; the match to TRBD2 covers 10 bases. The CDR3 loop spans 17 amino acids. Trimming at V came to 0 bases and at J to 0 bases, leaving 5 bases not matched to a gene. Germline lookup yields CDR1 DFQATT and CDR2 SNEGSKA (reference sequence).